Listed below are T cell receptor beta chains from one sample, sequenced in a study of cytotoxic CD8 clonotypes in ibrutinib-treated CLL. Repertoires were generated with immunoSEQ multiplex PCR, while TCRdb's copy carries only in-frame clones and drops some. This sample has some 290,000 clones, with about 80% found just once. This specimen consisted of PBMCs, obtained before ibrutinib treatment. Receptors originate from a human donor with chronic lymphocytic leukemia. Both conserved end residues are part of each CDR3. The order of the fields is V gene, J gene, CDR3 protein.

V: TRBV4-1
J: TRBJ1-1
CDR3: CASSQVIGAGSGTFF

V: TRBV10-3
J: TRBJ2-2
CDR3: CAIKAGNTGELFF

V: TRBV5-1
J: TRBJ2-7
CDR3: CASSTVSGGSYEQYF

V: TRBV7-2
J: TRBJ1-5
CDR3: CASSLEQGGGQPQHF

V: TRBV5-1
J: TRBJ2-7
CDR3: CASSLTSPSSYEQYF

V: TRBV15
J: TRBJ1-3
CDR3: CATSRDFGRVSGNTIYF

V: TRBV15
J: TRBJ2-1
CDR3: CATSRDQGFADTSYNEQFF

V: TRBV29-1
J: TRBJ2-1
CDR3: CSVASNRYSYNEQFF

V: TRBV11-2
J: TRBJ2-3
CDR3: CASSHLAGGADTQYF

V: TRBV28
J: TRBJ2-5
CDR3: CASSLLVVRGGEETQYF

V: TRBV18
J: TRBJ2-4
CDR3: CASSPREGLPKNIQYF